The clone carrying this TCR beta chain was observed at least ten times. Its antigen remains unidentified. The sample is drawn from a study of CD8 T cells in ankylosing spondylitis. Study observations and caveats: What appeared characteristic of ankylosing spondylitis blood was a TCR beta motif of eight highly homologous variants.

TCRdb independently ran MiXCR on the 5' RACE reads; one entry per CDR3 protein. The sample holds around 490,000 distinct CDR3 sequences, under 5.5% seen once. Trimming removed 5 bases from V and 0 bases from J, with 17 bases in between. The CDR3 has 16 amino acids. CDR1 is SEHNR and CDR2 is FQNEAQ in the germline V gene (reference sequence). V and J are TRBV7-9 and TRBJ2-7; TRBD2 is a possible D gene (6 bases). The TCR was taken from a male donor with ankylosing spondylitis. Source material: blood, either unsorted or a sorted T cell fraction (not recorded which). CDR3 sequence (DNA): TGTGCCAGCAGCATGGGGTCCGGGAGAGTCTCCTACGAGCAGTACTTC. Its protein is CASSMGSGRVSYEQYF.